A single sample gave rise to the 6 T cell receptor beta chains below, sequenced in a study of cytomegalovirus exposure and HLA in healthy donors. This PCR relied on a set of 60 Vbeta primers and 13 Jbeta primers. Using immunoSEQ multiplex PCR, the repertoire was profiled, and TCRdb retains in-frame clones only, with some absent. The sample yields about 150,000 clones, roughly 84% seen once. Sequencing input: PBMCs. The receptors were gathered from a boy aged 2-9 years in good health and CMV-seronegative.

The rearrangement joins TRBV5-1 to TRBJ2-7, with 10 bases identical to TRBD2. Per the germline V gene, CDR1 is SGHRS and CDR2 is YFSETQ. The CDR3 has 15 amino acids. With 4 bases clipped from V and 5 bases from J, the junction kept 9 bases outside the gene matches. The CDR3 nucleotides read TGCGCCAGCAGCCTGGGGACTAGCGCGGTCCACGAGCAGTACTTC. It specifies CASSLGTSAVHEQYF.

The genes are TRBV6-1 and TRBJ2-5; 9 nucleotides agree with TRBD1. TRBJ2-7 matches the DNA end more closely, so the J call is doubtful. From germline, CDR1 is MNHNS and CDR2 SASEGT. The CDR3 is 14 residues long. The CDR3 loop is CASSARDRVYEQYF. Here the CDR3 DNA reads TGTGCCAGCAGTGCCCGGGACAGGGTCTACGAGCAGTACTTC.

This chain connects TRBV7-2 to TRBJ1-1; weak D call: TRBD1 (6 bases). Germline-derived CDR1 and CDR2 are SGHTA and FQGNSA. V was clipped by 5 bases and J by 4 bases, with 8 bases between them. The CDR3 contains 12 residues. As DNA, the CDR3 is TGTGCCAGCAGCCCACAGGGCACTGAAGCTTTCTTT. Translating it yields CASSPQGTEAFF.

This sequence joins TRBV2 and TRBJ2-2; TRBD2 matches at 11 bases. The CDR3 has 18 amino acids. J lost 8 bases, V lost 0 bases, and 11 bases had no gene match. Germline assignment: CDR1 SNHLY and CDR2 FYNNEI. In DNA form, the CDR3 reads TGTGCCAGCAGTGAAGCGCTTCGGCTAGCGGGAGGTATTGGGGAGCTGTTTTTT. It yields the protein CASSEALRLAGGIGELFF.

The chain uses TRBV5-1 and TRBJ2-5, with 12 bases identical to TRBD2. CDR3 length equals 17 residues. V shed 0 bases and J 5 bases; nucleotides not matched to a gene: 8. CDR1 is SGHRS, CDR2 YFSETQ, per germline. The CDR3 sequence is CASSLVPSGRDGETQYF. DNA for the CDR3: TGCGCCAGCAGCTTGGTCCCTAGCGGGAGGGACGGGGAGACCCAGTACTTC.

This clone was counted between two and nine times. The chain combines TRBV5-6 with TRBJ1-2, with a possible D match to TRBD1 (6 bases). Germline V gene lookup returns CDR1 SGHDT and CDR2 YYEEEE. The CDR3 spans 12 residues. Trimming removed 6 bases from V and 5 bases from J, with 11 bases in between. The CDR3 nucleotides read TGTGCCAGCAATAACAGGGTGTATGGCTACACCTTC. This codes for CASNNRVYGYTF.